The clone carrying this T cell receptor (beta chain) has a handful of counts. Its matching antigen is unknown. The sample is drawn from a study of T cell repertoires in cytomegalovirus infection. Study-level background: Matching HLA type and CMV infection were both indicated by public TCR beta signatures.

Using its own MiXCR run on the reads, TCRdb lists one record per CDR3 protein. This repertoire shows hundreds of thousands of distinct CDR3 sequences, approximately 34% found once; its top ten account for roughly 2.8%. Findings of the study overall: CMV carriers having the relevant HLA were flagged by cumulative public TCR beta family frequency.

Trimming cost V 3 bases and J 1 base, with 13 bases left between them. The CDR3 consists of 14 residues. Germline V lookup: CDR1 DFQATT, CDR2 SNEGSKA (reference sequence). Material for sequencing was PBMCs. This clonotype originated in a human donor in good health (CMV status not recorded). Some clones in this sample may be carry-over from other donors' samples. The V gene is TRBV20-1, the J gene TRBJ2-7; D not resolved. The CDR3 protein is CSARTRRQSYEQYF. CDR3 sequence (DNA): TGCAGTGCTAGGACCCGAAGACAATCCTACGAGCAGTACTTC.